This passage covers 29 T cell receptor beta chains from one sample sequenced in a study of T cells in Graves' hyperthyroidism and ophthalmopathy. Regions amplified from RNA transcripts were the TCR beta CDR3 regions. HTBI primers were used for first-round RT-PCR of the TCR CDR3. TCRdb itself ran the multiplex PCR reads through MiXCR, one entry per CDR3 protein. The data contain about 570,000 distinct CDR3 sequences, just over 45% of them seen just once; the ten biggest clones take up under 20%. Material: peripheral blood or thyroid tissue (not recorded which). The receptors shown here come from an adult woman with Graves' disease, either hyperthyroidism or ophthalmopathy (not recorded which).

This clonotype was observed many times. The chain couples TRBV20-1 to TRBJ1-5; the match to TRBD1 covers 8 bases. The CDR3 runs 16 residues. Trimming took 3 bases from V and 8 from J; bases not matched to a gene: 15. Germline V gives CDR1 DFQATT, CDR2 SNEGSKA (reference sequence). In DNA form, the CDR3 reads TGCAGTGCTAGGGGTTTTCAGGGGGCGATCCATAAGCCCCAGCATTTT. Translated: CSARGFQGAIHKPQHF.

As for this clonotype: Relative to the germline gene, one junction end is altered; a read error may explain this. V and J are TRBV5-6 and TRBJ2-6; D gene unclear. The CDR3 sequence is 13 residues long. The V gene's germline CDR1 is SGHDT and CDR2 YYEEEE. For the CDR3, the DNA is TGTGCCAGCAGCCCTGGTGGGGTCAACGTCCTGACTTTC. Residues: CASSPGGVNVLTF.

This clonotype was counted at least ten times. The chain has TRBV10-3 and TRBJ2-3; the D is unclear. The CDR3 sequence is 14 residues long. V was shortened by 8 bases and J by 7 bases, with 19 bases between the two germline ends. Germline CDR1 ENHRY, CDR2 SYGVKD. CDR3 in amino acids: CAIQPADARNTQYF. The CDR3 DNA reads as TGTGCCATCCAACCTGCGGACGCCCGGAATACGCAGTATTTT.

This clonotype was seen many times. An end of the junction does not agree with germline; a read error may underlie this. The chain recombines TRBV19 with TRBJ2-7; TRBD2 might be the D (6 bases). Per germline, CDR1 LNHDA and CDR2 SQIVND (reference sequence). The CDR3 loop spans 14 amino acids. This CDR3 is CASSIGGESSEQYF. DNA for the CDR3: TGTGCCAGTAGTATAGGCGGGGAATCCTCCGAGCAGTACTTC.

The CDR3 coding sequence is TGCGCCAGCAGCTTGCAATCCGGAGCGGGAGAAGAGCAGTACTTC. Protein product: CASSLQSGAGEEQYF. The rearrangement links TRBV5-1 to TRBJ2-7; 8 bases fit TRBD2. Looked up from germline, CDR1 is SGHRS and CDR2 is YFSETQ. V lost 1 base and J lost 7; bases outside the gene matches: 10. This CDR3 region has 15 residues.

This clonotype was counted ten times or more. The rearrangement links TRBV6-2 or TRBV6-3 to TRBJ2-5; D is unresolved. The ends were cut back, 4 bases at V and 5 bases at J, with 17 bases in the middle. Germline-derived CDR1 and CDR2 are MNHEY and SVGEGT. The CDR3 contains 15 residues. The CDR3, as DNA: TGTGCCAGCAGTTCTGTGGCCCTCATTGGGGAGACCCAGTACTTC. Encoded protein: CASSSVALIGETQYF.

This clonotype was recorded at least ten times. The J gene is TRBJ1-2, the V gene TRBV20-1, with D unresolved. The CDR3 has 15 amino acids. Germline lookup yields CDR1 DFQATT and CDR2 SNEGSKA (reference sequence). V was pared by 1 base and J by 4 bases, with 16 bases between. CDR3 coding DNA: TGCAGTGCTAGAGCTGGAGCCACGGGCGCCTATGGCTACACCTTC. It yields the protein CSARAGATGAYGYTF.

This clonotype was counted at least ten times. V is TRBV7-2 and J is TRBJ1-4, with a weak D call TRBD1 (6 bases). CDR3 length: 17 amino acids. Germline V gene data show CDR1 as SGHTA and CDR2 as FQGNSA. V was trimmed by 5 bases and J by 8 bases, leaving 24 bases between them. CDR3 sequence reads: CASSARIGDRTGEKLFF. DNA of the CDR3: TGTGCCAGCAGCGCCCGCATCGGAGACAGGACGGGGGAAAAACTGTTTTTT.

In its sample, this clonotype was seen many times. This sequence joins TRBV20-1 and TRBJ1-4; D is ambiguous. The germline V and J ends were trimmed by 0 bases and 3 bases, with 8 bases remaining between them. Germline-derived CDR1 and CDR2 are DFQATT and SNEGSKA (reference sequence). The CDR3 runs to 14 residues. CDR3 nucleotides: TGCAGTGCTAGAGAGGCAGGATCTAATGAAAAACTGTTTTTT. The encoded protein is CSAREAGSNEKLFF.

This clonotype was recorded at least ten times. The rearrangement joins TRBV24-1 to TRBJ1-1; D is ambiguous. The V end lost 7 bases, the J end lost 0 bases, and 8 bases lay between the germline ends. This CDR3 is 13 amino acids long. Germline CDR1 is KGHDR and CDR2 is SFDVKD. CDR3 region: CATRDILNTEAFF. The DNA for the CDR3 is TGTGCCACCAGAGACATACTGAACACTGAAGCTTTCTTT.

For this clonotype: This could be a read error, since a much larger clone is one nucleotide away. The V and J genes are TRBV6-6 and TRBJ2-7; 10 nucleotides line up with TRBD2. Germline CDR1 is MNHNY and CDR2 is SVGAGI (reference sequence). V dropped 7 bases and J dropped 0; count of bases not matched to a gene: 12. The CDR3 sequence is 17 residues long. The CDR3, as DNA: TGTGCCAGCACAAAGACTTGGACTAGCGGAATCTCCTACGAGCAGTACTTC. This gives the protein CASTKTWTSGISYEQYF.

This clonotype turned up a few times. The genes are TRBV9 and TRBJ2-6; D gene uncertain. The CDR3 length is 14 residues. Per the germline V gene, CDR1 is SGDLS and CDR2 is YYNGEE. Trimming stripped 0 bases from V and 5 bases from J, with 6 bases between. The CDR3 nucleotides read TGTGCCAGCAGCGTAGCAGCGAGGGCCAACGTCCTGACTTTC. It encodes CASSVAARANVLTF.

This clonotype was counted many times. J is TRBJ1-5 and V is TRBV10-3; D is uncertain. The CDR3 runs 15 residues. Germline CDR1 and CDR2: ENHRY and SYGVKD. V lost 1 base and J lost 3, with 10 bases in between. The CDR3 here is CAISEFSHHNQPQHF. CDR3 DNA sequence: TGTGCCATCAGTGAGTTTAGTCATCACAATCAGCCCCAGCATTTT.

This clonotype was seen a few times. The chain links TRBV30 to TRBJ1-2; D uncertain. V gave up 0 bases and J gave up 0 bases, with 8 bases separating them. The germline CDR1 and CDR2 sequences are GTSNPN and SVGIG (reference sequence). The length of the CDR3 is 14 residues. The CDR3 loop reads CAWSVGLANYGYTF. The CDR3 DNA is TGTGCCTGGAGTGTCGGGTTAGCTAACTATGGCTACACCTTC.

This clonotype was counted ten times or more. The chain recombines TRBV10-3 with TRBJ2-7; either TRBD1 or TRBD2 may supply D (5 bases each). V was cut by 4 bases and J by 0 bases, with 13 bases left in between. Looked up from germline, CDR1 is ENHRY and CDR2 is SYGVKD. CDR3 length: 15 amino acids. In DNA, the CDR3 is TGTGCCATCAGTGCCTCGGGACCTACCTCCTACGAGCAGTACTTC. Translating gives CAISASGPTSYEQYF.

This clonotype was counted a few times. The rearrangement links TRBV25-1 to TRBJ2-6, with 9 bases identical to TRBD1. CDR1 is MGHDK and CDR2 is SYGVNS in the germline V gene. Unmatched junction bases numbered 11, after V lost 6 bases and J lost 2 bases. The CDR3 length is 18 residues. DNA for the CDR3: TGTGCCAGCAGCGAACCGGGACAGGGCGCCACTGGGGCCAACGTCCTGACTTTC. It translates to CASSEPGQGATGANVLTF.

The V and J genes are TRBV10-3 and TRBJ1-1; D gene unclear. The CDR3 extends over 12 amino acids. CDR1 is ENHRY, CDR2 SYGVKD, per germline. V dropped 2 bases and J dropped 6 bases, with 7 bases sitting between them. DNA of the CDR3: TGTGCCATCAGTGAGATGCAATCTGAAGCTTTCTTT. The encoded protein is CAISEMQSEAFF.

This clonotype was observed at least ten times. V and J are TRBV5-1 and TRBJ1-4; no clear D. V gave up 7 bases and J gave up 0 bases, with 10 bases separating them. Germline assignment: CDR1 SGHRS and CDR2 YFSETQ. The CDR3 is 14 residues long. The CDR3 DNA follows: TGCGCCAGCTGTCGCGGGGCAACTAATGAAAAACTGTTTTTT. This sequence encodes CASCRGATNEKLFF.

This clonotype was detected only once. Given a much more abundant clone one base away, this may be a read error. The V and J genes are TRBV10-3 and TRBJ2-6; a weak D match, TRBD1 (5 bases). Trimming took off 5 bases at V and 1 base at J, with 15 bases between the two ends. The length of the CDR3 is 17 residues. Germline V lookup: CDR1 ENHRY, CDR2 SYGVKD. The CDR3 protein is CAISTSSAGSGANVLTF. The CDR3 DNA reads TGTGCCATCAGTACCTCGTCGGCAGGGTCTGGGGCCAACGTCCTGACTTTC.

The CDR3 region is CASTTGGLGGYTF. CDR3 DNA sequence: TGTGCCAGCACCACGGGGGGGTTGGGCGGCTACACCTTC. The chain uses TRBV12-3 or TRBV12-4 and TRBJ1-2; maybe TRBD1 (5 bases). The CDR3 runs to 13 residues. Trimming pared 7 bases from V and 8 bases from J, leaving 17 bases between.

This clonotype was seen ten or more times. V and J are TRBV28 and TRBJ2-5, with 11 bases aligning to TRBD1. CDR3 length: 15 amino acids. Trimming removed 5 bases from V and 4 bases from J; junction bases left unmatched: 6. CDR1 MDHEN and CDR2 SYDVKM come from the germline V gene. For the CDR3, the DNA is TGTGCCAGCAGTCCGGGACAGGGGGAGGTAGAGACCCAGTACTTC. Translating it yields CASSPGQGEVETQYF.

This clonotype was detected ten times or more. This chain connects TRBV4-1 to TRBJ1-6; D remains ambiguous. V was cut by 2 bases and J by 7 bases, with 18 bases left in between. The germline gives CDR1 MGHRA, CDR2 YSYEKL. The CDR3 runs 17 residues. The CDR3 reads CASSQSYGRNRNSPLHF. The DNA for the CDR3 is TGCGCCAGCAGCCAATCGTACGGACGGAATAGGAATTCACCCCTCCACTTT.

The chain uses TRBV10-3 and TRBJ2-7, with D perhaps TRBD1 (6 bases). Between the trimmed V and J ends, which lost 3 bases and 3 bases, there was a span of 9 bases. This CDR3 has 13 amino acids. Germline loops: CDR1 ENHRY, CDR2 SYGVKD. Here the CDR3 DNA reads TGTGCCATCAGTGACCGGGACAACTACGAGCAGTACTTC. Its translation is CAISDRDNYEQYF.

This clonotype was recorded once. The conserved phenylalanine or tryptophan is not found at the CDR3 terminus, so this likely reflects a read error. V gene TRBV7-7 combines with J gene TRBJ2-7; 11 nucleotides agree with TRBD2. The CDR3 runs 18 residues. Germline V gene data show CDR1 as SSHAT and CDR2 as FNYEAQ (reference sequence). CDR3: CASIPIRGTSGISYEQYL. Here the CDR3 DNA reads TGTGCTAGCATTCCAATTCGTGGGACTAGCGGAATCTCCTACGAGCAGTACCTC.

V and J are TRBV2 and TRBJ2-1; D not resolved. Germline V gene data show CDR1 as SNHLY and CDR2 as FYNNEI. This CDR3 spans 15 amino acids. V lost 7 bases and J 0 bases, leaving 13 bases between the germline ends. CDR3 region: CASITRLSSYNEQFF. Here the CDR3 DNA reads TGTGCCAGCATTACCCGGCTCAGCTCCTACAATGAGCAGTTCTTC.

This clonotype was recorded many times. J is TRBJ1-2 and V is TRBV2, with TRBD1 matching over 8 bases. The CDR3 loop spans 15 amino acids. After removal of 8 bases from V and 0 bases from J, the junction contained 8 bases not matched to a gene. Germline V CDR1 and CDR2: SNHLY, FYNNEI. CDR3 region: CASGGDRGTNYGYTF. CDR3 sequence (DNA): TGTGCCAGCGGGGGAGACAGGGGTACTAACTATGGCTACACCTTC.

This clonotype was picked up a small number of times. The chain carries TRBV12-3 or TRBV12-4 and TRBJ1-5; D uncertain. The CDR3 loop spans 15 amino acids. V was pared by 2 bases and J by 0 bases, with 8 bases between. CDR3 in amino acids: CASSLSGFSNQPQHF. DNA for the CDR3: TGTGCCAGCAGTTTAAGTGGGTTTAGCAATCAGCCCCAGCATTTT.

The J gene is TRBJ2-7, the V gene TRBV5-1; weak D call: TRBD2 (6 bases). Germline CDR1 SGHRS, CDR2 YFSETQ. This CDR3 has 16 residues. Trimming took off 4 bases at V and 3 bases at J, with 20 bases between the two ends. In nucleotides, the CDR3 is TGCGCCAGCAGCCTTGGGACTGGGGGGACCAACTACGAGCAGTACTTC. It yields the protein CASSLGTGGTNYEQYF.

This clonotype was observed a few times. This chain uses TRBV2 with TRBJ1-3, with D unresolved. Germline V gene lookup returns CDR1 SNHLY and CDR2 FYNNEI. Trimming shortened V by 4 bases and J by 0 bases, and 10 bases separated the two germline ends. This CDR3 has 15 residues. This CDR3 is CASSVAASSGNTIYF. The CDR3, as DNA: TGTGCCAGCAGTGTCGCAGCGAGCTCTGGAAACACCATATATTTT.